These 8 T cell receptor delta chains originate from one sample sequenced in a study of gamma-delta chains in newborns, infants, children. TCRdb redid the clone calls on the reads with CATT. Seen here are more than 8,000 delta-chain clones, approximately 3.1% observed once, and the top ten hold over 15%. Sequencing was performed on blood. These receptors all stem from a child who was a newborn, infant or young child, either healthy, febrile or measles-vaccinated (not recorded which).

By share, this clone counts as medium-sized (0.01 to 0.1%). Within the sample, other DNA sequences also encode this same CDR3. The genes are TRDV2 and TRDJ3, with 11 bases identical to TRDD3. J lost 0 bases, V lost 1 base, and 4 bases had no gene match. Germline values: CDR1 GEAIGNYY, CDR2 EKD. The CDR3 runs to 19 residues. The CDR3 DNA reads TGTGCCTGTGACACGACTGGGGGATATAGCTCCTGGGACACCCGACAGATGTTTTTC. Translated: CACDTTGGYSSWDTRQMFF.

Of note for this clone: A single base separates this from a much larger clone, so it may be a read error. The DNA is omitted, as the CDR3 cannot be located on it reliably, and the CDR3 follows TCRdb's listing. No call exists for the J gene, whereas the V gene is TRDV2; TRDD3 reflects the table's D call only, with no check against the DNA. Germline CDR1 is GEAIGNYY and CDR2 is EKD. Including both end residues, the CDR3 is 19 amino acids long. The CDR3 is CACDVAAGIRSWDTRQVFF.

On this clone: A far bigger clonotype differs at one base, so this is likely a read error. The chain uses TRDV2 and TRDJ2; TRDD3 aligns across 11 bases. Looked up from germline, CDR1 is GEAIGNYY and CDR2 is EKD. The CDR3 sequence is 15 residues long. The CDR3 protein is CACDTLGDMTALLFF. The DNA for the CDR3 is TGTGCCTGTGACACACTGGGGGATATGACAGCACTACTCTTCTTT.

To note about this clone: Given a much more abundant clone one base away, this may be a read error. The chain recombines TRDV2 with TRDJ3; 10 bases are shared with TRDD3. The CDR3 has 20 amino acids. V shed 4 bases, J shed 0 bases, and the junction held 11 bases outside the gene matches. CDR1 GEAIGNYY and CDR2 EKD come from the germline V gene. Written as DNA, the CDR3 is TGTGCCTGTGATCACGTACTGGGGGATGCGAGCTCCTGGGACACCCGACAGATGTTTTTC. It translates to CACDHVLGDASSWDTRQMFF.

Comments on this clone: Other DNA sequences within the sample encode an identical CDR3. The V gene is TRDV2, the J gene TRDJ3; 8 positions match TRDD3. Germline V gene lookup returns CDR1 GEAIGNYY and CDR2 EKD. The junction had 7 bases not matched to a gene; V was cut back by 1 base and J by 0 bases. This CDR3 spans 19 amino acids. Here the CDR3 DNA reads TGTGCCTGTGACACGTACTGGGGGTCCAGCTCCTGGGACACCCGACAGATGTTTTTC. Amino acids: CACDTYWGSSSWDTRQMFF.

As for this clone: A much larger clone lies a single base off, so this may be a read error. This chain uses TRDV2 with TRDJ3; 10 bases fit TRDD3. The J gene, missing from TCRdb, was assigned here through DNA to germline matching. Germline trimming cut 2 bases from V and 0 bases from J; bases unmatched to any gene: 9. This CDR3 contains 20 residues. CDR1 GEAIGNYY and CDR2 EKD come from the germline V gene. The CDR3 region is CACDILTGGLSSWDTRQMFF. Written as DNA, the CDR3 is TGTGCCTGTGACATCCTTACTGGGGGATTGAGCTCCTGGGACACCCGACAGATGTTTTTC.

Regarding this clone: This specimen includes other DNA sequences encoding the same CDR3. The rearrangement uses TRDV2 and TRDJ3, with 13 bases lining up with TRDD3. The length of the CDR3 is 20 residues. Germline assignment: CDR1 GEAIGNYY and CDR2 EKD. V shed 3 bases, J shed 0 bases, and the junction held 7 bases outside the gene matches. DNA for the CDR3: TGTGCCTGTGACGCGTACTGGGGGATACGCAGCTCCTGGGACACCCGACAGATGTTTTTC. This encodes CACDAYWGIRSSWDTRQMFF.

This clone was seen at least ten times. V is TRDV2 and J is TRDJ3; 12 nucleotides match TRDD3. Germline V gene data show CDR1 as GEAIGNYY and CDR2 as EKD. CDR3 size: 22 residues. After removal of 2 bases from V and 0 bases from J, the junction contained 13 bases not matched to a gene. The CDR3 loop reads CACDRAVLGDTVRSWDTRQMFF. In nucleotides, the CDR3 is TGTGCCTGTGACAGGGCGGTACTGGGGGATACAGTCCGCTCCTGGGACACCCGACAGATGTTTTTC.